These 28 T cell receptor beta chains originate from one sample sequenced in a study of blood T cells in healthy people across ages (dated by TCRdb to between 2014 and 2016). Receptor libraries were prepared by 5' RACE. The listed sequencing device is Illumina HiSeq 2500. A second roughly 6 to 12 cycle PCR used a sample-barcoded 5' primer and a J-beta primer mix. TCRdb reanalyzed the raw reads on its own, using fastp at Q25 for trimming and MiXCR for clone calling, and kept in-frame beta chains. All rows with the same CDR3 protein become a single entry with the most common DNA and genes. This sample lists approximately 1.5 million distinct CDR3 sequences; 30% to 40% were detected once. The ten largest clones take up around 10% of the sample. Sequencing was performed on blood. These receptors came from a woman in her 30s in good health.

This rearrangement joins TRBV7-9 to TRBJ2-5, with unresolved D. V lost 6 bases and J 4 bases, leaving 15 bases between the germline ends. The V gene's germline CDR1 is SEHNR and CDR2 FQNEAQ (reference sequence). This CDR3 contains 14 residues. CDR3 in DNA: TGTGCCAGCAGAGACCGGGCTCTTCTAGAGACCCAGTACTTC. It codes for CASRDRALLETQYF.

This chain joins TRBV27 and TRBJ1-2; D unresolved. The germline gives CDR1 MNHEY, CDR2 SMNVEV (reference sequence). This CDR3 spans 13 amino acids. V was shortened by 5 bases and J by 6 bases, with 13 bases between the two germline ends. CDR3 loop: CASSRTFRDGYTF. CDR3 DNA sequence: TGTGCCAGCAGTCGGACGTTCCGGGATGGCTACACCTTC.

This clonotype was detected many times. The chain is built from TRBV6-6 and TRBJ2-7; 10 bases are shared with TRBD1. Germline-derived CDR1 and CDR2 are MNHNY and SVGAGI (reference sequence). The CDR3 runs to 17 residues. Trimming at V came to 2 bases and at J to 0 bases, leaving 7 bases not matched to a gene. CDR3 coding DNA: TGTGCCAGCAGTTACGTGACAGGGGGCTCGAGCTCCTACGAGCAGTACTTC. It specifies CASSYVTGGSSSYEQYF.

The chain links TRBV20-1 to TRBJ2-5, with 8 bases fitting TRBD2. The CDR3 contains 18 residues. V was clipped by 0 bases and J by 1 base; unmatched bases: 13. The germline V gene encodes CDR1 DFQATT and CDR2 SNEGSKA (reference sequence). DNA of the CDR3: TGCAGTGCTAGAGACGCAAAGCGGGGGAGATATTTCCAAGAGACCCAGTACTTC. Its translation: CSARDAKRGRYFQETQYF.

There are many counts of this clonotype. V gene TRBV4-1 combines with J gene TRBJ2-7; 8 nucleotides line up with TRBD2. V shed 1 base and J 5 bases; nucleotides not matched to a gene: 4. Germline-derived CDR1 and CDR2 are MGHRA and YSYEKL. The CDR3 is made up of 14 amino acids. The CDR3 is CASSQAGGQNEQYF. Written as DNA, the CDR3 is TGCGCCAGCAGCCAAGCGGGGGGGCAAAACGAGCAGTACTTC.

This clonotype was seen a handful of times. At one end the junction does not follow the germline gene, possibly because of a read error. The chain combines TRBV20-1 with TRBJ2-1; TRBD2 might be the D (6 bases). This CDR3 contains 15 residues. Per the germline V gene, CDR1 is DFQATT and CDR2 is SNEGSKA (reference sequence). The CDR3 coding sequence is TGCAGCGCTAGAGCTCGGGGACTCACCTACAATGAGCAGTTCTTC. This translates into CSARARGLTYNEQFF.

This clonotype was seen a few times. The chain uses TRBV4-2 and TRBJ2-1, with TRBD2 matching over 10 bases. V trimming: 0 bases; J trimming: 4 bases; junction bases outside the gene matches: 6. Germline V gene sequence: CDR1 LGHNA, CDR2 YNFKEQ. This CDR3 is 17 amino acids long. CDR3 in DNA: TGTGCCAGCAGCCAAGATCGGGGTAGCGGGAGGTACAATGAGCAGTTCTTC. Residues: CASSQDRGSGRYNEQFF.

The rearrangement links TRBV6-2 or TRBV6-3 to TRBJ2-7; TRBD1 agrees at 11 bases. The CDR3 consists of 17 residues. Germline V gives CDR1 MNHEY, CDR2 SVGEGT. Trimming took 3 bases from V and 2 from J; bases not matched to a gene: 9. The CDR3 bases are TGTGCCAGCAGTTATCACTGGGACAGGGGGTCACCCTACGAGCAGTACTTC. This gives the protein CASSYHWDRGSPYEQYF.

On this clonotype itself: Mismatch with germline at one junction end may stem from a read error. The gene calls are TRBV28 and TRBJ2-5; D possibly matches TRBD1 or TRBD2 (5 bases each). The DNA end favors TRBJ2-7, so the J call may be wrong. The CDR3 is 15 amino acids. CDR1 is MDHEN and CDR2 is SYDVKM in the germline V gene. The DNA for the CDR3 is TGTACCAGCAGTAATAATGATTGGGGGATCGACGAGCAGTACTTC. It is translated as CTSSNNDWGIDEQYF.

The rearrangement links TRBV20-1 to TRBJ1-2, with D perhaps matching TRBD1 (6 bases). CDR1 is DFQATT, CDR2 SNEGSKA, per germline (reference sequence). The CDR3 has 14 residues. Trimming cost V 3 bases and J 1 base, with 12 bases left between them. The CDR3: CSASPEGGNYGYTF. The DNA for the CDR3 is TGCAGTGCTAGTCCTGAAGGGGGTAACTATGGCTACACCTTC.

This clonotype came up a few times. The gene calls are TRBV6-5 and TRBJ2-1; tentatively, D is TRBD2 (5 bases). This CDR3 has 15 amino acids. Germline V gene sequence: CDR1 MNHEY, CDR2 SVGAGI. V lost 0 bases and J 8 bases, leaving 14 bases between the germline ends. CDR3 nucleotides: TGTGCCAGCAGTTACTCCGGATCCTTGGGAGATGAGCAGTTCTTC. Encoded protein: CASSYSGSLGDEQFF.

This chain links TRBV20-1 with TRBJ1-5; D remains ambiguous. V lost 3 bases and J 7 bases, leaving 16 bases between the germline ends. Germline V lookup: CDR1 DFQATT, CDR2 SNEGSKA (reference sequence). The CDR3 spans 14 residues. The CDR3 nucleotides are TGCAGTGCTAGTGGTGGCGCCACGGGGCAGCCCCAGCATTTT. Its protein is CSASGGATGQPQHF.

CDR3 coding DNA: TGCAGTGCTCGCCCACTAGCGGGGGTGTACCAAGAGACCCAGTACTTC. Residues: CSARPLAGVYQETQYF. The chain recombines TRBV20-1 with TRBJ2-5; 11 bases map to TRBD2. Trimming removed 5 bases from V and 0 bases from J; junction bases left unmatched: 8. Germline values: CDR1 DFQATT, CDR2 SNEGSKA (reference sequence). The CDR3 consists of 16 residues.

This clonotype came up a few times. The V and J genes are TRBV30 and TRBJ2-3; D perhaps matches TRBD2 (5 bases). CDR3 length: 12 amino acids. CDR1 and CDR2 (germline): GTSNPN, SVGIG (reference sequence). The V end lost 0 bases, the J end lost 11 bases, and 12 bases lay between the germline ends. The CDR3 protein is CAWSVGDPKQYF. In nucleotides, the CDR3 is TGTGCCTGGAGTGTCGGGGATCCTAAGCAGTATTTT.

This rearrangement joins TRBV6-6 to TRBJ2-5; D gene unclear. With 5 bases removed from V and 4 bases from J, the gap between germline ends came to 11 bases. The CDR3 covers 13 residues. The germline V gene encodes CDR1 MNHNY and CDR2 SVGAGI (reference sequence). The CDR3 region has the DNA TGTGCCAGCAGTAGGGTCGGGTCAGAGACCCAGTACTTC. It yields the protein CASSRVGSETQYF.

There are a few counts of this clonotype. The chain uses TRBV2 and TRBJ1-4; D unclear. From germline, CDR1 is SNHLY and CDR2 FYNNEI. The germline V and J ends were trimmed by 5 bases and 0 bases, with 10 bases remaining between them. The CDR3 runs 15 residues. The CDR3 spells CASSMTDATNEKLFF. The CDR3 coding sequence is TGTGCCAGCAGTATGACGGATGCAACTAATGAAAAACTGTTTTTT. Variable domain in full (rest from reference TRBV2 and TRBJ1-4): EPEVTQTPSHQVTQMGQEVILRCVPISNHLYFYWYRQILGQKVEFLVSFYNNEISEKSEIFDDQFSVERPDGSNFTLKIRSTKLEDSAMYFCASSMTDATNEKLFFGSGTQLSVL.

This clonotype was detected only a few times. J is TRBJ1-2 and V is TRBV6-5, with TRBD1 matching 7 bases. Germline loops: CDR1 MNHEY, CDR2 SVGAGI. V was pared by 0 bases and J by 4 bases, with 5 bases of the junction left unmatched. This CDR3 spans 15 amino acids. CDR3 coding DNA: TGTGCCAGCAGTTACTCTCCAGGGGGGAGCTATGGCTACACCTTC. Amino acids: CASSYSPGGSYGYTF.

In this sample, this clonotype turned up a few times. V is TRBV4-1 and J is TRBJ2-3; D is unclear. The germline V gene has CDR1 MGHRA and CDR2 YSYEKL. V was trimmed by 1 base and J by 9 bases, leaving 8 bases between them. The CDR3 spans 12 residues. The CDR3 reads CASSQVARTQYF. In nucleotides, the CDR3 is TGCGCCAGCAGCCAAGTAGCCAGGACGCAGTATTTT.

The chain recombines TRBV12-3 or TRBV12-4 with TRBJ2-7; 11 bases agree with TRBD2. The CDR3 consists of 13 residues. With 2 bases clipped from V and 12 bases from J, the junction kept 6 bases outside the gene matches. The CDR3 region has the DNA TGTGCCAGCAGTTTAACGCTAGCGGGGGGACGGTACTTC. It is translated as CASSLTLAGGRYF.

The V and J genes are TRBV12-5 and TRBJ2-5; 10 bases match TRBD2. This CDR3 has 16 amino acids. Germline V gene sequence: CDR1 LGHNT, CDR2 FRNRAP. V gave up 8 bases and J gave up 2 bases; unmatched junction bases: 11. CDR3 residues: CASSGGAMGSQETQYF. In DNA form, the CDR3 reads TGTGCTAGTAGCGGGGGGGCAATGGGTTCTCAAGAGACCCAGTACTTC.

Details on this clonotype: Sequence at one end of the junction differs from germline and may be a read error. The rearrangement uses TRBV20-1 and TRBJ2-7, with TRBD2 identical over 7 bases. CDR3 size: 14 residues. Germline CDR1 reads DFQATT; CDR2 reads SNEGSKA (reference sequence). The CDR3 bases are TGCAGTGCTTTTTCACTAGCGCTTTCCTACGAGCAGGACTTC. As protein: CSAFSLALSYEQDF.

This clonotype was picked up a small number of times. The genes are TRBV6-1 and TRBJ1-2; D is perhaps TRBD1 (6 bases). Germline V gene sequence: CDR1 MNHNS, CDR2 SASEGT. This CDR3 comprises 12 residues. V dropped 3 bases and J dropped 6 bases, with 8 bases sitting between them. DNA of the CDR3: TGTGCCAGCAGTGACAGGGGCAATGGCTACACCTTC. Translating gives CASSDRGNGYTF.

This clonotype was found many times. The chain combines TRBV29-1 with TRBJ2-7; D perhaps matches TRBD2 (5 bases). CDR1 is SQVTM, CDR2 ANQGSEA, per germline. The V gene lost 0 bases and the J gene lost 0 bases, with 12 bases spanning the gap. The CDR3 covers 15 residues. As DNA, the CDR3 is TGCAGCGTTGAAGATTGGCGGGCCGACTCCTACGAGCAGTACTTC. This gives the protein CSVEDWRADSYEQYF.

This clonotype has more than one count but fewer than ten. The V call is TRBV7-2, the J call TRBJ1-5; D is unclear. CDR1 SGHTA and CDR2 FQGNSA come from the germline V gene. The ends were cut back, 3 bases at V and 11 bases at J, with 14 bases in the middle. The CDR3 loop spans 13 amino acids. The CDR3 loop is CASSLGFQQAQHF. The CDR3 DNA reads as TGTGCCAGCAGCTTGGGCTTTCAGCAAGCCCAGCATTTT. Together with reference TRBV7-2 and TRBJ1-5, the CDR3 gives the full variable domain: GAGVSQSPSNKVTEKGKDVELRCDPISGHTALYWYRQSLGQGLEFLIYFQGNSAPDKSGLPSDRFSAERTGGSVSTLTIQRTQQEDSAVYLCASSLGFQQAQHFGDGTRLSIL.

The chain uses TRBV28 and TRBJ1-4; D is possibly TRBD1 (6 bases). Trimming left V 7 bases short and J 4 bases short, with 16 bases between. There are 15 residues in the CDR3. Germline values: CDR1 MDHEN, CDR2 SYDVKM. The CDR3, as DNA: TGTGCCAGCACTTGGCACAGGGCTCTTAATGAAAAACTGTTTTTT. Its translation: CASTWHRALNEKLFF.

To note about this clonotype: Sequence at one end of the junction differs from germline and may be a read error. This chain uses TRBV12-3 or TRBV12-4 with TRBJ1-2, with D uncertain. The CDR3 is made up of 12 amino acids. The CDR3 coding sequence is TGTGCCAGCAGTCTAGCCGATCGTGGCTACACCTTC. Its translation: CASSLADRGYTF.

J is TRBJ2-5 and V is TRBV3-1, with TRBD1 as a possible D gene (6 bases). V gave up 3 bases and J gave up 1 base, with 12 bases separating them. In germline, CDR1 is LGHDT, CDR2 YNNKEL (reference sequence). CDR3 length equals 15 residues. CDR3 sequence: CASSQVTGRQETQYF. CDR3 DNA sequence: TGTGCCAGCAGCCAGGTCACAGGGCGCCAAGAGACCCAGTACTTC.

In this sample, this clonotype turned up a few times. The chain recombines TRBV9 with TRBJ2-7; 9 bases agree with TRBD2. The CDR3 runs to 16 residues. After removal of 4 bases from V and 0 bases from J, the junction contained 8 bases not matched to a gene. Germline V gene sequence: CDR1 SGDLS, CDR2 YYNGEE. The CDR3 DNA reads as TGTGCCAGCAGCCCATATAGCGGGGGCGTCTCCTACGAGCAGTACTTC. This encodes CASSPYSGGVSYEQYF.